A single sample gave rise to the 26 T cell receptor beta chains below, sequenced in a study of CD8 T cells in Susac syndrome. Random hexamers were used to reverse transcribe roughly 0.45 to 1 ug of RNA. One entry per CDR3 protein results from TCRdb running MiXCR on the immunoSEQ multiplex PCR reads. There are 250,000 to 350,000 distinct CDR3 sequences in the sample; more than 75% occur only once, and 0.095% to 0.14% lies in the top ten. Sequencing was performed on CD8+ T cells from PBMCs. These TCRs come from a human donor with multiple sclerosis.

This clonotype has just one count. The chain carries TRBV27 and TRBJ1-6; a weak D match, TRBD1 (6 bases). V lost 8 bases and J 11 bases, leaving 22 bases between the germline ends. This CDR3 has 15 residues. Germline V gives CDR1 MNHEY, CDR2 SMNVEV (reference sequence). This CDR3 reads CASRTRGRGITPLHF. CDR3 sequence (DNA): TGTGCCAGCCGTACACGGGGGCGCGGTATAACACCCCTCCACTTT.

The chain has TRBV14 and TRBJ2-5, with a tentative D call TRBD1 (5 bases). V dropped 0 bases and J dropped 3 bases, with 8 bases sitting between them. This CDR3 is 14 amino acids long. Germline CDR1 and CDR2: SGHDN and FVKESK. The CDR3 region has the DNA TGTGCCAGCAGCCAAGAACAGGACAAAGAGACCCAGTACTTC. Protein product: CASSQEQDKETQYF.

The V gene is TRBV19, the J gene TRBJ2-2, with D possibly TRBD1 on 5 matching bases. The V and J ends lost 4 bases and 3 bases respectively, with 9 bases between them. The CDR3 has 14 amino acids. Germline V CDR1 and CDR2: LNHDA, SQIVND (reference sequence). This CDR3 is CASSRRQYTGELFF. CDR3 bases: TGTGCCAGTAGTAGAAGACAGTACACCGGGGAGCTGTTTTTT.

The chain has TRBV2 and TRBJ2-7, with D perhaps TRBD2 (5 bases). This CDR3 region has 15 residues. From germline, CDR1 is SNHLY and CDR2 FYNNEI. Trimming shortened V by 1 base and J by 0 bases, and 10 bases separated the two germline ends. CDR3 nucleotide sequence: TGTGCCAGCAGTGAAGGCGGGTTCTTCTCCTACGAGCAGTACTTC. Its protein product is CASSEGGFFSYEQYF.

This rearrangement joins TRBV7-9 to TRBJ2-7; maybe TRBD2 (5 bases). With 5 bases removed from V and 2 bases from J, the gap between germline ends came to 19 bases. The CDR3 contains 16 residues. The germline V gene has CDR1 SEHNR and CDR2 FQNEAQ (reference sequence). CDR3 sequence (DNA): TGTGCCAGCAGCATTAGTCCCCTCCTAGCAGCCTACGAGCAGTACTTC. Its protein is CASSISPLLAAYEQYF.

This chain joins TRBV20-1 and TRBJ2-7; D may be TRBD2 (5 bases). V lost 5 bases and J 5 bases, leaving 22 bases between the germline ends. CDR1 and CDR2 from the germline V gene are DFQATT and SNEGSKA (reference sequence). This CDR3 region has 15 residues. The CDR3: CSALAYGVSNHEQYF. The CDR3, as DNA: TGCAGTGCTCTGGCATACGGGGTTAGCAACCACGAGCAGTACTTC.

V is TRBV4-1 and J is TRBJ1-1; 9 bases align to TRBD1. Germline CDR1 MGHRA, CDR2 YSYEKL. This CDR3 region has 16 residues. V shed 0 bases, J shed 7 bases, and the junction held 9 bases outside the gene matches. This CDR3 is CASSQDWTGVPYEAFF. In DNA, the CDR3 is TGCGCCAGCAGCCAAGATTGGACAGGGGTTCCGTATGAAGCTTTCTTT.

The chain joins TRBV20-1 to TRBJ2-7, with 8 bases matching TRBD1. V lost 3 bases, J lost 3 bases, and 7 bases stayed unmatched. The CDR3 runs to 14 residues. In germline, CDR1 is DFQATT, CDR2 SNEGSKA (reference sequence). CDR3 protein: CSARDRASIYEQYF. The CDR3 nucleotides are TGCAGTGCTAGGGACAGGGCCTCGATCTACGAGCAGTACTTC.

The V call is TRBV27, the J call TRBJ2-3, with D perhaps TRBD2 (6 bases). Trimming took 8 bases from V and 1 from J, leaving 10 bases between them. Germline V CDR1 and CDR2: MNHEY, SMNVEV (reference sequence). There are 13 residues in the CDR3. CDR3 DNA: TGTGCCAGCTCGACTAGTCGCACAGATACGCAGTATTTT. Its translation: CASSTSRTDTQYF.

The genes are TRBV28 and TRBJ2-1, with D perhaps TRBD1 or TRBD2 (5 bases each). This CDR3 has 14 residues. V shed 5 bases and J shed 8 bases, with 16 bases lying between them. CDR1 is MDHEN and CDR2 is SYDVKM in the germline V gene. CDR3: CASSPGASIDEQFF. In DNA, the CDR3 is TGTGCCAGCAGTCCCGGGGCTAGCATCGATGAGCAGTTCTTC. Complete variable domain (other parts from reference TRBV28 and TRBJ2-1): DVKVTQSSRYLVKRTGEKVFLECVQDMDHENMFWYRQDPGLGLRLIYFSYDVKMKEKGDIPEGYSVSREKKERFSLILESASTNQTSMYLCASSPGASIDEQFFGPGTRLTVL.

The V call is TRBV29-1, the J call TRBJ2-1; D gene uncertain. Germline V gene sequence: CDR1 SQVTM, CDR2 ANQGSEA. V lost 6 bases and J lost 7, with 13 bases in between. The CDR3 spans 12 residues. The CDR3 DNA follows: TGCAGCGTCGGCAGGCTCGGGAATGAGCAGTTCTTC. Its protein product is CSVGRLGNEQFF.

The chain carries TRBV30 and TRBJ2-2; the match to TRBD2 covers 11 bases. The germline V gene has CDR1 GTSNPN and CDR2 SVGIG (reference sequence). Trimming at V came to 3 bases and at J to 4 bases, leaving 7 bases not matched to a gene. The CDR3 has 16 residues. The CDR3 DNA follows: TGTGCCTGGAGAGTTACTAGCGGGAGAGGCACCGGGGAGCTGTTTTTT. Its translation: CAWRVTSGRGTGELFF.

The rearrangement uses TRBV12-5 and TRBJ2-1, with a weak D call TRBD2 (5 bases). The V end was cut by 6 bases, the J end by 5 bases, with 11 bases between. The V gene's germline CDR1 is LGHNT and CDR2 FRNRAP. The CDR3 spans 13 residues. The CDR3, as DNA: TGTGCTAGTGGCTCCGGACTGAACAATGAGCAGTTCTTC. Translated, it gives CASGSGLNNEQFF. The whole variable domain, filled in from reference TRBV12-5 and TRBJ2-1, reads DARVTQTPRHKVTEMGQEVTMRCQPILGHNTVFWYRQTMMQGLELLAYFRNRAPLDDSGMPKDRFSAEMPDATLATLKIQPSEPRDSAVYFCASGSGLNNEQFFGPGTRLTVL.

This chain connects TRBV25-1 to TRBJ2-7; D call uncertain. The CDR3 is made up of 16 amino acids. Germline V gene data show CDR1 as MGHDK and CDR2 as SYGVNS. The ends were cut back, 3 bases at V and 7 bases at J, with 22 bases in the middle. In nucleotides, the CDR3 is TGTGCCAGCAGTGAGGTCTGGACGGAAGGCCCTGATGAGCAGTACTTC. It specifies CASSEVWTEGPDEQYF.

The rearrangement uses TRBV7-2 and TRBJ2-3; no reliable D call. Germline CDR1 and CDR2: SGHTA and FQGNSA. The CDR3 consists of 14 residues. V was shortened by 1 base and J by 2 bases, with 7 bases between the two germline ends. The CDR3: CASSLEAFTDTQYF. CDR3 coding DNA: TGTGCCAGCAGCTTAGAGGCGTTCACAGATACGCAGTATTTT.

The V and J genes are TRBV19 and TRBJ2-7; 10 nucleotides align to TRBD1. The ends lost 5 bases at V and 1 base at J; junction bases unmatched: 5. The CDR3 has 15 residues. The germline V gene encodes CDR1 LNHDA and CDR2 SQIVND (reference sequence). The chain's CDR3 is CASSPGQGHSYEQYF. CDR3 DNA sequence: TGTGCCAGTAGTCCGGGACAGGGGCATTCCTACGAGCAGTACTTC. The complete variable domain, with remaining parts taken from reference TRBV19 and TRBJ2-7, reads DGGITQSPKYLFRKEGQNVTLSCEQNLNHDAMYWYRQDPGQGLRLIYYSQIVNDFQKGDIAEGYSVSREKKESFPLTVTSAQKNPTAFYLCASSPGQGHSYEQYFGPGTRLTVT.

The V and J genes are TRBV7-9 and TRBJ2-5; no firm D call. CDR3 length equals 14 residues. Germline lookup yields CDR1 SEHNR and CDR2 FQNEAQ (reference sequence). Trimming removed 1 base at V and 0 bases at J, with 6 bases between. CDR3 bases: TGTGCCAGCAGCTTAGGTACTCACCAAGAGACCCAGTACTTC. Translated: CASSLGTHQETQYF.

Concerning this clonotype itself: One end of the junction is discordant with germline, which a read error may explain. The chain links TRBV7-7 to TRBJ2-3; TRBD2 matches at 7 bases. In germline, CDR1 is SSHAT, CDR2 FNYEAQ (reference sequence). The CDR3 length is 16 residues. The CDR3 spells CASSPGTTHGTDTQYF. DNA of the CDR3: TGTGCTAGCAGCCCCGGGACTACACACGGCACAGATACGCAGTATTTT. The variable domain in full, with the rest retrieved from reference TRBV7-7 and TRBJ2-3, is GAGVSQSPRYKVTKRGQDVTLRCDPISSHATLYWYQQALGQGPEFLTYFNYEAQPDKSGLPSDRFSAERPEGSISTLTIQRTEQRDSAMYRCASSPGTTHGTDTQYFGPGTRLTVL.

The chain uses TRBV7-3 and TRBJ2-3; no clear D gene. Germline V gene data show CDR1 as SGHTA and CDR2 as FQGTGA. Trimming pared 6 bases from V and 5 bases from J, leaving 12 bases between. This CDR3 is 13 amino acids long. The DNA for the CDR3 is TGTGCCAGCAGTCTGGGGTCCGGAGATACGCAGTATTTT. It is translated as CASSLGSGDTQYF.

This chain joins TRBV5-6 and TRBJ1-1; D is uncertain. The germline V and J ends were trimmed by 0 bases and 1 base, with 7 bases remaining between them. The CDR3 spans 14 residues. The germline V gene has CDR1 SGHDT and CDR2 YYEEEE. The chain's CDR3 is CASSLGDWNTEAFF. CDR3 coding DNA: TGTGCCAGCAGCTTGGGCGACTGGAACACTGAAGCTTTCTTT.

V gene TRBV7-6 combines with J gene TRBJ1-2; D ambiguous. The germline V gene encodes CDR1 SGHVS and CDR2 FNYEAQ. There are 14 residues in the CDR3. V lost 6 bases, J lost 8 bases, and 19 bases lay in between. This chain's CDR3 is CASSSPDWAYGYTF. DNA of the CDR3: TGTGCCAGCAGTTCTCCAGATTGGGCCTACGGCTACACCTTC.

For the CDR3, the DNA is TGTGCCAGCAGCTTAGAAGGGACAGGAAACACCGGGGAGCTGTTTTTT. This translates into CASSLEGTGNTGELFF. V and J are TRBV13 and TRBJ2-2, with 8 bases aligning to TRBD1. CDR3 length: 16 amino acids. V was pared by 1 base and J by 2 bases, with 3 bases of the junction left unmatched. Germline CDR1 reads PRHDT; CDR2 reads FYEKMQ (reference sequence).

The V and J genes are TRBV6-1 and TRBJ2-7; 13 nucleotides line up with TRBD2. From germline, CDR1 is MNHNS and CDR2 SASEGT. This CDR3 contains 17 residues. V dropped 0 bases and J dropped 2; count of bases not matched to a gene: 4. CDR3: CASSEAAGLAGPYEQYF. As DNA, the CDR3 is TGTGCCAGCAGTGAAGCCGCGGGACTAGCGGGACCCTACGAGCAGTACTTC.

The chain combines TRBV15 with TRBJ2-1, with 7 nucleotides matching TRBD2. The V segment lost 2 bases and the J segment 5 bases; nucleotides outside the gene matches: 3. Looked up from germline, CDR1 is LNHNV and CDR2 is YYDKDF (reference sequence). CDR3 length equals 14 residues. Written as DNA, the CDR3 is TGTGCCACCAGCAGACCTAGCGGTGACAATGAGCAGTTCTTC. Translated: CATSRPSGDNEQFF.

This clonotype has more than one count but fewer than ten. CDR3 nucleotides: TGCGCCAGCAGCAGACTAGCGGAGGGCTACGAGCAGTACTTC. This codes for CASSRLAEGYEQYF. The rearrangement links TRBV4-1 to TRBJ2-7, with TRBD2 matching over 9 bases. The CDR3 extends over 14 amino acids. Germline V gene data show CDR1 as MGHRA and CDR2 as YSYEKL. Losses at the gene ends were 5 bases for V and 3 bases for J; bases not matched to a gene: 5.

This chain links TRBV11-2 with TRBJ2-1; TRBD2 matches at 12 bases. The CDR3 runs 16 residues. V shed 1 base, J shed 10 bases, and the junction held 8 bases outside the gene matches. Germline loops: CDR1 SGHAT, CDR2 FQNNGV. The CDR3 DNA reads as TGTGCCAGCAGCTTAGGACGACTAGCGGGGGCCCGCGAGCAGTTCTTC. Amino acid sequence: CASSLGRLAGAREQFF.